These 32 T cell receptor beta chains originate from one sample sequenced in a study of shared clonotypes between healthy human individuals. Only in-frame clones appear in the TCRdb table, and some are missing; sequencing was by immunoSEQ multiplex PCR. The sample lists approximately 2,300,000 clones; 85% to 95% were seen once. The sample taken for sequencing was naive CD4+ T cells from PBMCs. Documented subset: CD45RA+ positively selected. Source of these receptors: a man younger than 35 in good health. Some clones in this sample may be carry-over from other donors' samples.

The chain couples TRBV30 to TRBJ2-7; 8 nucleotides align to TRBD2. With V trimmed by 4 bases and J by 3 bases, 5 bases remained unmatched. From germline, CDR1 is GTSNPN and CDR2 SVGIG (reference sequence). This CDR3 is built from 13 residues. In nucleotides, the CDR3 is TGTGCCTGGAAGGACGGGGGGGACTACGAGCAGTACTTC. Encoded protein: CAWKDGGDYEQYF.

J is TRBJ2-1 and V is TRBV7-9; 7 bases fit TRBD2. The CDR3 consists of 15 residues. Germline assignment: CDR1 SEHNR and CDR2 FQNEAQ (reference sequence). The V gene end was trimmed by 0 bases and the J gene end by 8 bases; junction bases not matched to a gene: 7. CDR3 amino acids: CASSLAGREWDEQFF. DNA for the CDR3: TGTGCCAGCAGCTTAGCGGGGCGGGAGTGGGATGAGCAGTTCTTC.

J is TRBJ2-7 and V is TRBV18, with a possible D match to TRBD2 (7 bases). Per germline, CDR1 KGHSH and CDR2 LQKENI. CDR3 length: 14 residues. Trimming took off 6 bases at V and 4 bases at J, with 16 bases between the two ends. The CDR3 DNA is TGTGCCAGCTCCCCGGAAGGGAGGGGGTACGAGCAGTACTTC. As protein: CASSPEGRGYEQYF.

V is TRBV30 and J is TRBJ2-7; 10 nucleotides align to TRBD2. V was pared by 4 bases and J by 9 bases, with 3 bases of the junction left unmatched. The germline CDR1 and CDR2 sequences are GTSNPN and SVGIG (reference sequence). There are 11 residues in the CDR3. As DNA, the CDR3 is TGTGCCTGGACCGCTAGCGGGAGGCAGTACTTC. This sequence encodes CAWTASGRQYF.

The chain carries TRBV11-3 and TRBJ2-7; 7 bases are a match to TRBD2. The CDR3 has 13 amino acids. Trimming removed 4 bases from V and 6 bases from J; junction bases left unmatched: 6. CDR1 and CDR2 from the germline V gene are SGHNT and YENEEA. The CDR3 region has the DNA TGTGCCAGCAGCTCGGGGGGAGGAGGCGAGCAGTACTTC. The encoded protein is CASSSGGGGEQYF.

CDR3 DNA sequence: TGTGCCAGCAGCTTAGGACAAGTGGGAAATACGCAGTATTTT. Protein: CASSLGQVGNTQYF. This chain connects TRBV7-2 to TRBJ2-3, with no clear D. CDR3 length equals 14 residues. V was clipped by 1 base and J by 7 bases, with 12 bases between them. The germline V gene has CDR1 SGHTA and CDR2 FQGNSA.

V gene TRBV19 combines with J gene TRBJ1-2; D possibly corresponds to TRBD1 (6 bases). V was shortened by 6 bases and J by 2 bases, with 16 bases between the two germline ends. Germline V gene data show CDR1 as LNHDA and CDR2 as SQIVND (reference sequence). This CDR3 region has 15 residues. The chain's CDR3 is CASSNPGAPNYGYTF. As DNA, the CDR3 is TGTGCCAGTAGCAATCCAGGGGCCCCCAACTATGGCTACACCTTC. The full variable domain, in which reference TRBV19 and TRBJ1-2 provide the parts outside the CDR3, is DGGITQSPKYLFRKEGQNVTLSCEQNLNHDAMYWYRQDPGQGLRLIYYSQIVNDFQKGDIAEGYSVSREKKESFPLTVTSAQKNPTAFYLCASSNPGAPNYGYTFGSGTRLTVV.

The chain uses TRBV7-8 and TRBJ2-1; D gene ambiguous. The V and J ends lost 1 base and 0 bases respectively, with 13 bases between them. The germline V gene encodes CDR1 SGHVS and CDR2 FQNEAQ. The CDR3 runs 17 residues. DNA of the CDR3: TGTGCCAGCAGCTTAGGTCTCCTGACTGGCTCCTACAATGAGCAGTTCTTC. This sequence encodes CASSLGLLTGSYNEQFF.

The chain joins TRBV5-8 to TRBJ1-2; weak D call: TRBD1 (6 bases). CDR3 size: 14 residues. V was trimmed by 1 base and J by 5 bases, leaving 12 bases between them. Germline values: CDR1 SGHTS, CDR2 YDEGEE. CDR3 region: CASSLSGGNYGYTF. The CDR3 DNA reads TGTGCCAGCAGCTTGAGCGGGGGCAATTATGGCTACACCTTC.

The rearrangement joins TRBV27 to TRBJ1-2; weak D call: TRBD1 (5 bases). V lost 3 bases, J lost 4 bases, and 9 bases lay in between. In germline, CDR1 is MNHEY, CDR2 SMNVEV (reference sequence). This CDR3 is 13 amino acids long. CDR3 loop: CASSFTGRYGYTF. Written as DNA, the CDR3 is TGTGCCAGCAGTTTTACAGGCCGCTATGGCTACACCTTC.

This clone turned up a few times. The rearrangement links TRBV6-4 to TRBJ1-5, with D possibly being TRBD1 (6 bases). The V end lost 0 bases, the J end lost 7 bases, and 13 bases lay between the germline ends. Germline-derived CDR1 and CDR2 are MRHNA and SNTAGT. The CDR3 runs to 15 residues. This CDR3 reads CASSDSGRGVQPQHF. The CDR3 DNA is TGTGCCAGCAGTGACTCAGGCAGGGGAGTACAGCCCCAGCATTTT.

The rearrangement uses TRBV6-1 and TRBJ1-1; D unresolved. V was clipped by 4 bases and J by 2 bases, with 17 bases between them. This CDR3 region has 16 residues. Germline CDR1 reads MNHNS; CDR2 reads SASEGT. The CDR3 loop reads CASSGSLNTINTEAFF. Here the CDR3 DNA reads TGTGCCAGCAGTGGGTCCCTAAATACCATTAACACTGAAGCTTTCTTT.

The chain links TRBV30 to TRBJ2-3; 12 bases fit TRBD2. CDR1 and CDR2 from the germline V gene are GTSNPN and SVGIG (reference sequence). J gave up 1 base and V 0 bases, and 8 bases lay outside the gene matches. This CDR3 spans 18 amino acids. In DNA, the CDR3 is TGTGCCTGGAGTGTAGGGCTAGCGGGAGGGTACGGCACAGATACGCAGTATTTT. It codes for CAWSVGLAGGYGTDTQYF.

The V call is TRBV7-6, the J call TRBJ2-1; 8 nucleotides align to TRBD2. Losses at the gene ends were 0 bases for V and 3 bases for J; bases not matched to a gene: 4. CDR1 and CDR2 (germline): SGHVS, FNYEAQ. The CDR3 extends over 16 amino acids. CDR3 bases: TGTGCCAGCAGCTTAGCTGCGGCGGGAGGCTACAATGAGCAGTTCTTC. Translation gives CASSLAAAGGYNEQFF.

Of note for this clone: The sample contains more than one DNA sequence encoding this CDR3. This rearrangement joins TRBV6-5 to TRBJ1-5, with D maybe TRBD1 (6 bases). Trimming removed 0 bases from V and 0 bases from J, with 6 bases in between. This CDR3 is 15 amino acids long. The germline gives CDR1 MNHEY, CDR2 SVGAGI. The CDR3 loop reads CASSYSGGSNQPQHF. CDR3 sequence (DNA): TGTGCCAGCAGTTACTCAGGGGGTAGCAATCAGCCCCAGCATTTT.

Remarks on this clone: The junction differs from germline at one of its ends, possibly a read error. The rearrangement uses TRBV6-5 and TRBJ2-1; D possibly corresponds to TRBD2 (5 bases). The CDR3 has 12 amino acids. Germline V gives CDR1 MNHEY, CDR2 SVGAGI. The DNA for the CDR3 is TGTGCCATCAGTGAGCCCGCGGGTGAGCAGTTCTTC. It yields the protein CAISEPAGEQFF.

CDR3 amino acids: CASGRDGATNTEAFF. The CDR3 nucleotides read TGCGCCAGCGGTCGGGACGGGGCGACGAACACTGAAGCTTTCTTT. The V call is TRBV5-1, the J call TRBJ1-1; D might be TRBD1 (5 bases). The CDR3 runs to 15 residues. The germline V gene has CDR1 SGHRS and CDR2 YFSETQ. Trimming took 7 bases from V and 1 from J, leaving 17 bases between them.

CDR3 amino acids: CASHGTGELFF. The CDR3 coding sequence is TGTGCCAGCCACGGCACCGGGGAGCTGTTTTTT. V is TRBV25-1 and J is TRBJ2-2; D gene uncertain. CDR3 length: 11 amino acids. Trimming pared 8 bases from V and 4 bases from J, leaving 5 bases between. The germline CDR1 and CDR2 sequences are MGHDK and SYGVNS.

This chain links TRBV5-1 with TRBJ2-1; tentatively, D is TRBD2 (6 bases). The CDR3 covers 19 residues. Germline CDR1 is SGHRS and CDR2 is YFSETQ. Deletions cut 0 bases from V and 2 bases from J, with 21 bases between. For the CDR3, the DNA is TGCGCCAGCAGCTTGGCAAGGACGGGGGAGTGGTGGGCCTACAATGAGCAGTTCTTC. Translating it yields CASSLARTGEWWAYNEQFF. The full variable domain, its missing parts supplied by reference TRBV5-1 and TRBJ2-1, is KAGVTQTPRYLIKTRGQQVTLSCSPISGHRSVSWYQQTPGQGLQFLFEYFSETQRNKGNFPGRFSGRQFSNSRSEMNVSTLELGDSALYLCASSLARTGEWWAYNEQFFGPGTRLTVL.

The chain combines TRBV6-1 with TRBJ2-4; 9 bases are a match to TRBD1. The length of the CDR3 is 14 residues. After removal of 5 bases from V and 7 bases from J, the junction contained 6 bases not matched to a gene. CDR1 MNHNS and CDR2 SASEGT come from the germline V gene. The CDR3 bases are TGTGCCAGCAGTAAGACAGGGGGTGTCAACATTCAGTACTTC. It codes for CASSKTGGVNIQYF.

The chain has TRBV5-1 and TRBJ2-4; 10 bases are shared with TRBD2. The length of the CDR3 is 15 residues. CDR1 is SGHRS, CDR2 YFSETQ, per germline. The trim removed 4 bases at V and 6 bases at J, leaving 7 bases unmatched. CDR3 nucleotides: TGCGCCAGCAGCCCGGGGACTAGCGCTGGAAACATTCAGTACTTC. This translates into CASSPGTSAGNIQYF.

The V and J genes are TRBV7-6 and TRBJ2-2, with D uncertain. CDR3 size: 14 residues. Germline CDR1 and CDR2: SGHVS and FNYEAQ. V lost 5 bases to trimming and J lost 0 bases, with 7 bases between them. CDR3 coding DNA: TGTGCCAGCAGCCCCCGGACGAACACCGGGGAGCTGTTTTTT. Protein sequence: CASSPRTNTGELFF.

This chain links TRBV28 with TRBJ1-2; 7 bases are shared with TRBD1. V lost 4 bases to trimming and J lost 4 bases; unmatched junction nucleotides: 12. Germline values: CDR1 MDHEN, CDR2 SYDVKM. The CDR3 consists of 16 residues. DNA for the CDR3: TGTGCCAGCAGTTCCCCCACACAGGGGAGGATCTATGGCTACACCTTC. Its translation is CASSSPTQGRIYGYTF.

This chain uses TRBV7-2 with TRBJ2-1; TRBD1 matches 7 bases. Germline lookup yields CDR1 SGHTA and CDR2 FQGNSA. The length of the CDR3 is 15 residues. Trimming at V came to 5 bases and at J to 6 bases, leaving 10 bases not matched to a gene. Written as DNA, the CDR3 is TGTGCCAGCAGCCTACGGACAGGTCCTCTCAATGAGCAGTTCTTC. It specifies CASSLRTGPLNEQFF.

The chain uses TRBV11-1 and TRBJ2-6; TRBD1 agrees at 10 bases. J was trimmed by 4 bases and V by 6 bases; bases with no gene match: 9. The CDR3 is 17 residues long. From germline, CDR1 is SGHAT and CDR2 FQDESV (reference sequence). CDR3 in DNA: TGTGCCAGCAGTACAGGGACAGGGGCTGCCGGGGCCAACGTCCTGACTTTC. Translated, it gives CASSTGTGAAGANVLTF.

The chain joins TRBV7-9 to TRBJ2-7; tentative D call: TRBD2 (5 bases). Germline V lookup: CDR1 SEHNR, CDR2 FQNEAQ (reference sequence). V gave up 6 bases and J gave up 7 bases, with 16 bases separating them. This CDR3 is 13 amino acids long. CDR3 protein: CASRGSWQAEQYF. CDR3 bases: TGTGCCAGCAGGGGGAGTTGGCAGGCTGAGCAGTACTTC.

The chain uses TRBV5-4 and TRBJ2-1, with D possibly matching TRBD2 (5 bases). The CDR3 runs to 16 residues. The V end lost 4 bases, the J end lost 0 bases, and 14 bases lay between the germline ends. Germline V CDR1 and CDR2: SGHNT, YYREEE (reference sequence). The CDR3 loop is CASSGELSSSYNEQFF. As DNA, the CDR3 is TGTGCCAGCAGCGGGGAGTTAAGTAGCTCCTACAATGAGCAGTTCTTC. The full variable domain, completed using reference TRBV5-4 and TRBJ2-1, is ETGVTQSPTHLIKTRGQQVTLRCSSQSGHNTVSWYQQALGQGPQFIFQYYREEENGRGNFPPRFSGLQFPNYSSELNVNALELDDSALYLCASSGELSSSYNEQFFGPGTRLTVL.

This sequence joins TRBV19 and TRBJ2-1; maybe TRBD2 (5 bases). CDR1 is LNHDA, CDR2 SQIVND, per germline (reference sequence). Trimming shortened V by 3 bases and J by 6 bases, and 15 bases separated the two germline ends. The CDR3 runs 15 residues. The CDR3 DNA reads as TGTGCCAGTAGTATGTTGGACTGGGCTCTCAATGAGCAGTTCTTC. Protein product: CASSMLDWALNEQFF.

This clone has more than one count but fewer than ten. The CDR3 sequence: CASSPDSGWNQPQHF. CDR3 bases: TGTGCCAGCAGCCCCGACTCCGGGTGGAATCAGCCCCAGCATTTT. The genes are TRBV7-9 and TRBJ1-5; D unclear. Per germline, CDR1 SEHNR and CDR2 FQNEAQ (reference sequence). Trimming took off 5 bases at V and 4 bases at J, with 15 bases between the two ends. This CDR3 region has 15 residues. The variable domain in full, completed from reference TRBV7-9 and TRBJ1-5, reads DTGVSQNPRHKITKRGQNVTFRCDPISEHNRLYWYRQTLGQGPEFLTYFQNEAQLEKSRLLSDRFSAERPKGSFSTLEIQRTEQGDSAMYLCASSPDSGWNQPQHFGDGTRLSIL.

As concerns this clone: Other DNA sequences of this sample code for an identical CDR3. The chain has TRBV5-1 and TRBJ1-1; no clear D gene. This CDR3 is 13 amino acids long. V was clipped by 4 bases and J by 1 base, with 8 bases between them. The germline V gene has CDR1 SGHRS and CDR2 YFSETQ. CDR3 in DNA: TGCGCCAGCAGCCGCGCAGAGAACACTGAAGCTTTCTTT. Its protein product is CASSRAENTEAFF.

The rearrangement joins TRBV10-3 to TRBJ1-1; tentative D call: TRBD1 (5 bases). V was trimmed by 1 base and J by 1 base, leaving 7 bases between them. CDR1 ENHRY and CDR2 SYGVKD come from the germline V gene. The CDR3 is 14 amino acids. The CDR3 nucleotides read TGTGCCATCAGTGAGTTGGGGGGGAACACTGAAGCTTTCTTT. It codes for CAISELGGNTEAFF.

The chain links TRBV18 to TRBJ1-2; D is perhaps TRBD1 (6 bases). CDR1 KGHSH and CDR2 LQKENI come from the germline V gene. CDR3 length equals 16 residues. Trimming took off 2 bases at V and 4 bases at J, with 17 bases between the two ends. As DNA, the CDR3 is TGTGCCAGCTCACCAAGCCCCCTGGGGGCAAGCTATGGCTACACCTTC. It specifies CASSPSPLGASYGYTF.